Here is one T cell receptor beta chain with its context. Its antigen is currently unknown. Isolated RNA was reverse transcribed into cDNA used as the sequencing template. Produced via immunoSEQ multiplex PCR; TCRdb's table is partial and in-frame only. The table includes about 220,000 clones, 50% to 70% detected once. Treatment meaning: oral pan-JAK inhibitor, 5-10 mg twice daily. Peripheral blood and lesional scalp punch biopsies came from alopecia areata patients. Germline V CDR1 and CDR2: SQVTM, ANQGSEA. The CDR3 runs 12 residues. These data belong to a study of CD8+ T cells in alopecia areata. At the level of the study: In an open-label trial, patients got 5 to 10 mg tofacitinib twice daily. Overall study results and limits: Tofacitinib delivered significant drops in scalp clonality and in expanded CD8+ clones among the top 100. Uncertain still, given a single nonresponder, is whether baseline CD8+ expansion links to response.

This TCR derives from a human donor with alopecia areata. This sequence joins TRBV29-1 and TRBJ1-4; perhaps TRBD1 as D (6 bases). The sequencing here drew on CD4+ T cells sorted from blood, taken at week 4, from a patient treated with tofacitinib. The CDR3 coding sequence is TGCAGGGAAGGGACATCCACAAAAAAACTGTTTTTT. Amino acid sequence: CREGTSTKKLFF.